This T cell receptor beta chain stems from a study of blood T cells in healthy people across ages. Across the whole study: Template switching retrieved approximately one barcoded beta molecule for each two T cells.

There are 13 residues in the CDR3. V shed 7 bases and J 3 bases; nucleotides not matched to a gene: 6. From germline, CDR1 is SQVTM and CDR2 ANQGSEA. Study-wide points: Because donor CMV status was unknown, expanded clonotype changes were possibly confounded.

Isolation yielded PBMCs, at least 7 million per sample, in every case. Primed by a sample-barcoded 5' primer and a J-beta primer mix, a second PCR proceeded for 7 to 11 cycles. Each cDNA molecule, via a template-switch adaptor with 12 random nucleotides, was tagged. TCRdb processed the 5' RACE reads anew with MiXCR; each CDR3 protein has one entry. This repertoire shows some 1.6 million distinct CDR3 sequences, about 31% found once; its top ten account for approximately 10%. There are many counts of this clonotype. The antigen is undetermined. Sequencing used blood. The TCR comes from a woman in her 30s in good health. The chain recombines TRBV29-1 with TRBJ2-7, with 10 bases lining up with TRBD2. Here the CDR3 reads CSAVGLANYEQYF. The CDR3 DNA reads TGCAGCGCCGTGGGACTAGCGAACTACGAGCAGTACTTC.